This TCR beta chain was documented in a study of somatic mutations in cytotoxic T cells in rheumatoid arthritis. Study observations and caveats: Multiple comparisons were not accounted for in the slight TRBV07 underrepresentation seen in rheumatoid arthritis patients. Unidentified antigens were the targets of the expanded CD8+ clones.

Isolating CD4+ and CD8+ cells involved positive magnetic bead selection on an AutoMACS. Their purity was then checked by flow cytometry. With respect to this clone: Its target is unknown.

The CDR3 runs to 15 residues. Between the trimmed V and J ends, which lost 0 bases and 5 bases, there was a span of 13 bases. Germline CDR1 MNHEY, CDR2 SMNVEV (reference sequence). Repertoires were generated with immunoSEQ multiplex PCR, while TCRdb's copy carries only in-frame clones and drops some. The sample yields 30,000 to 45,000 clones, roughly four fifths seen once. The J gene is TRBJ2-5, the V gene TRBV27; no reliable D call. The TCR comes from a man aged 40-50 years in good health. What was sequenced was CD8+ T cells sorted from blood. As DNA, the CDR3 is TGTGCCAGCAGTTTATCACCACTAAAGATGGAGACCCAGTACTTC. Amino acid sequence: CASSLSPLKMETQYF.